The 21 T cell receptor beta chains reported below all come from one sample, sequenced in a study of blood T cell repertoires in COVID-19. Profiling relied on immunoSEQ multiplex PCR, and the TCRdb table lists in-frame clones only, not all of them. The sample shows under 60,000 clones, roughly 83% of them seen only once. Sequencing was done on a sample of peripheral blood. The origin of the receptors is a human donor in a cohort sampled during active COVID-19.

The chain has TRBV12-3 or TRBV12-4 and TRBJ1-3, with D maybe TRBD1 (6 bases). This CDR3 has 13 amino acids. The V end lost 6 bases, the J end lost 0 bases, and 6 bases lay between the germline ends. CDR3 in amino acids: CASRDSSGNTIYF. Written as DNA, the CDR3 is TGTGCCAGCAGGGACAGCTCTGGAAACACCATATATTTT.

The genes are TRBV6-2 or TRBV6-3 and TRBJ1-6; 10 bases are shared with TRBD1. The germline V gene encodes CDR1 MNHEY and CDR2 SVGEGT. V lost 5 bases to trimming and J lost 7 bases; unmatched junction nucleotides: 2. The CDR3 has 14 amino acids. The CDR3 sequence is CASSGTGDNSPLHF. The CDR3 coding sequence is TGTGCCAGCAGTGGGACAGGGGACAATTCACCCCTCCACTTT.

The chain's CDR3 is CASSSSLAGVSYEQYF. CDR3 DNA sequence: TGCGCCAGCAGCTCTTCGCTAGCGGGGGTTTCCTACGAGCAGTACTTC. The chain has TRBV5-1 and TRBJ2-7; 10 bases agree with TRBD2. CDR1 and CDR2 from the germline V gene are SGHRS and YFSETQ. CDR3 length: 16 amino acids. The V segment lost 3 bases and the J segment 1 base; nucleotides outside the gene matches: 7. The whole variable domain, filled in from reference TRBV5-1 and TRBJ2-7, reads KAGVTQTPRYLIKTRGQQVTLSCSPISGHRSVSWYQQTPGQGLQFLFEYFSETQRNKGNFPGRFSGRQFSNSRSEMNVSTLELGDSALYLCASSSSLAGVSYEQYFGPGTRLTVT.

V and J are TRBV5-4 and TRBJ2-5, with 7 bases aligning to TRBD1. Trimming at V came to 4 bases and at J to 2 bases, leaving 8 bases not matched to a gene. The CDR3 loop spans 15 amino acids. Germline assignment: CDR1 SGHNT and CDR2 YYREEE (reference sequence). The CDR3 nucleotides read TGTGCCAGCAGCCGCCTACAGGGGAATCAAGAGACCCAGTACTTC. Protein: CASSRLQGNQETQYF.

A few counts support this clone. CDR3 nucleotide sequence: TGTGCCAGCTCAAACCAGCCGGGACAGAGTAGCACAGATACGCAGTATTTT. Protein product: CASSNQPGQSSTDTQYF. The rearrangement uses TRBV18 and TRBJ2-3, with TRBD1 identical over 7 bases. Germline trimming cut 5 bases from V and 0 bases from J; bases unmatched to any gene: 11. The CDR3 runs 17 residues. Germline V gene lookup returns CDR1 KGHSH and CDR2 LQKENI.

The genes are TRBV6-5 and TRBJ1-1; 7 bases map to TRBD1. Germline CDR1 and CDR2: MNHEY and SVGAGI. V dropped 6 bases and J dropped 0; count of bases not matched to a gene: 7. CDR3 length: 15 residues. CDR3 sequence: CASSPTDRVNTEAFF. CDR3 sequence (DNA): TGTGCCAGCAGCCCCACCGACAGGGTGAACACTGAAGCTTTCTTT.

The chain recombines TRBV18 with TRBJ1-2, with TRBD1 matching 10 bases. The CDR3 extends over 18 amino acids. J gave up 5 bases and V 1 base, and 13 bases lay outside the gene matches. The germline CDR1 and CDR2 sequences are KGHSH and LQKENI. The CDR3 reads CASSPQRDRGPTQYGYTF. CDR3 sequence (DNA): TGTGCCAGCTCACCACAAAGGGACAGGGGCCCCACTCAATATGGCTACACCTTC.

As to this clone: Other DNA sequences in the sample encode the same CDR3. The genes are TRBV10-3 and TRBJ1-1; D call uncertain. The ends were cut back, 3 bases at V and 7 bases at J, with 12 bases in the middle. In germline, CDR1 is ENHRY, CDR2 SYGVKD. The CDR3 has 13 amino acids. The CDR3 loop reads CAISELGQNEAFF. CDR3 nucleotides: TGTGCCATCAGTGAACTAGGGCAGAATGAAGCTTTCTTT.

CDR3 bases: TGTGCCAGCAGCGTAGACCCTGGGTTCCGGGGAGAGACCCAGTACTTC. This translates into CASSVDPGFRGETQYF. The chain carries TRBV9 and TRBJ2-5; possibly TRBD2 for D (5 bases). Between the trimmed V and J ends, which lost 0 bases and 4 bases, there was a span of 16 bases. This CDR3 has 16 residues. Germline V gene sequence: CDR1 SGDLS, CDR2 YYNGEE.

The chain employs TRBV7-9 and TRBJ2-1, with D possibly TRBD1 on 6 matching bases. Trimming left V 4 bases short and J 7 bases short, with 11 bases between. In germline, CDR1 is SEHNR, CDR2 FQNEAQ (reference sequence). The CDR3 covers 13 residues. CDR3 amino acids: CASSSLTGNEQFF. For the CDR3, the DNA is TGTGCCAGCAGCTCATTAACAGGGAATGAGCAGTTCTTC.

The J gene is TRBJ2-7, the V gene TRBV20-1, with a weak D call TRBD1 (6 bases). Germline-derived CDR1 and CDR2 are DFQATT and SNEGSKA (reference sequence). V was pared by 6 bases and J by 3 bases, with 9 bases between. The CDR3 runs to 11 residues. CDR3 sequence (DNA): TGCAGTGCCCAGACAGGCTACGAGCAGTACTTC. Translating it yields CSAQTGYEQYF.

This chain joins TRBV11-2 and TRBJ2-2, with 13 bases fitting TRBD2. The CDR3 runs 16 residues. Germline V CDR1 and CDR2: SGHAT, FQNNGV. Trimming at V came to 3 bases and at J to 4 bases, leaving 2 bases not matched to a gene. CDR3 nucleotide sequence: TGTGCCAGCAGCTTCCGGACTAGCGGGGGCACCGGGGAGCTGTTTTTT. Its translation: CASSFRTSGGTGELFF.

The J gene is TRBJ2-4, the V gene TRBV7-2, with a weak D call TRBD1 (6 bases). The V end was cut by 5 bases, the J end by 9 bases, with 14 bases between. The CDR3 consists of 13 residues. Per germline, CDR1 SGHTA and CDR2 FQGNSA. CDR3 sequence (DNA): TGTGCCAGCAGCCCAGGGGCGTGGGGCATTCAGTACTTC. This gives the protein CASSPGAWGIQYF.

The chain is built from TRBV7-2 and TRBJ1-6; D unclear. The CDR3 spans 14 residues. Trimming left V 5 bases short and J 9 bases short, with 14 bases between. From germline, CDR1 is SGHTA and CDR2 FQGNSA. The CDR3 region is CASSPHREGSPLHF. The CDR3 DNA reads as TGTGCCAGCAGCCCCCATAGGGAGGGTTCACCCCTCCACTTT.

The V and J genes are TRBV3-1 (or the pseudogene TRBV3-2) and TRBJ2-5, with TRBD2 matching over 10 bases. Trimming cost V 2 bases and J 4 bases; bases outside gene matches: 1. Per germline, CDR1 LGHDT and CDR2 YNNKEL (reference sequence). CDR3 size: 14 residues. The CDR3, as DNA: TGTGCCAGCAGCCAAAGGACTAGCGGAGAGACCCAGTACTTC. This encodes CASSQRTSGETQYF.

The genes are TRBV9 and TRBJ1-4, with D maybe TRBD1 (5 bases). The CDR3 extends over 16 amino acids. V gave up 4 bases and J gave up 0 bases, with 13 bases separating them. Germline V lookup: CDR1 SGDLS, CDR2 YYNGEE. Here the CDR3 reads CASSRDLSATNEKLFF. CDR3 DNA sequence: TGTGCCAGCAGCAGGGACTTAAGTGCAACTAATGAAAAACTGTTTTTT.

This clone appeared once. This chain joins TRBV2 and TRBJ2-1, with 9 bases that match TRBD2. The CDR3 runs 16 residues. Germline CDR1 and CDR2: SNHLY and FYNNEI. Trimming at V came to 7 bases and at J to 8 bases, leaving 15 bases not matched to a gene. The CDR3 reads CASKRERGAIGDEQFF. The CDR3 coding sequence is TGTGCCAGCAAGAGGGAGCGGGGGGCTATTGGGGATGAGCAGTTCTTC.

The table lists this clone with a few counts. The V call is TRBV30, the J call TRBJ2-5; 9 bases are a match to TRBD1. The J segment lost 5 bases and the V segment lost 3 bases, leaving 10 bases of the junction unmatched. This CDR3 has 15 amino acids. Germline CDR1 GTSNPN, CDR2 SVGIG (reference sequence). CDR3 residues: CAWSDLTGGDETQYF. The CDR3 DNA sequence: TGTGCCTGGAGCGACCTCACAGGGGGCGATGAGACCCAGTACTTC.

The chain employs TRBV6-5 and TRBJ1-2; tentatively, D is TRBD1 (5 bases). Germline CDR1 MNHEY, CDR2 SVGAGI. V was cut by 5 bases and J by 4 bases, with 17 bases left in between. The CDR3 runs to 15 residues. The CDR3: CASSTQAGRGYGYTF. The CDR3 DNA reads TGTGCCAGCAGTACCCAGGCGGGGCGGGGCTATGGCTACACCTTC.

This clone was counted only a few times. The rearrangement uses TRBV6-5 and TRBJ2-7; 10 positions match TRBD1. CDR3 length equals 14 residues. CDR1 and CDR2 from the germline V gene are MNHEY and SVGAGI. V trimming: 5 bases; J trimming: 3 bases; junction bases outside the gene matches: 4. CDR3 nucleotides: TGTGCCAGCAGTACCGACAGGGGGCTCTACGAGCAGTACTTC. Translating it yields CASSTDRGLYEQYF.

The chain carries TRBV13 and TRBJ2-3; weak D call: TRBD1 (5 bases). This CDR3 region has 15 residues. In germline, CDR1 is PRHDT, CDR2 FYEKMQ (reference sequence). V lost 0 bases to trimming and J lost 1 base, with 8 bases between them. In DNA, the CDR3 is TGTGCCAGCAGCTTAGGCCAAGGGGGCACAGATACGCAGTATTTT. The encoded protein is CASSLGQGGTDTQYF.